The T cell receptor (beta chain) under discussion was sequenced for a study of cytomegalovirus exposure and HLA in healthy donors. Study background: Of the donors genotyped, about 390 in all, about 82% fell in the Caucasian-associated ancestry cluster.

The CDR3 contains 15 residues. V was cut by 4 bases and J by 4 bases, with 16 bases left in between. Germline loops: CDR1 MNHNS, CDR2 SASEGT. It was with 60 Vbeta and 13 Jbeta primers that the PCR ran. Produced via immunoSEQ multiplex PCR; TCRdb's table is partial and in-frame only. Of about 120,000 clones detected, over 70% appear once; the ten largest clones hold more than 3.5%. This clone came up a few times. This TCR was sampled from a woman in her thirties or forties in good health and CMV-seropositive. The specimen was PBMCs. The gene calls are TRBV6-1 and TRBJ1-1, with a tentative D call TRBD1 (5 bases). CDR3 residues: CASSGTTVLGTEAFF. CDR3 DNA sequence: TGTGCCAGCAGTGGCACGACAGTTTTGGGCACTGAAGCTTTCTTT.